The source of this T cell receptor (beta chain) is a study of blood T cell repertoires in COVID-19. CDR1 and CDR2 from the germline V gene are LGHDT and YNNKEL (reference sequence). This CDR3 spans 15 amino acids. With 4 bases removed from V and 10 bases from J, the gap between germline ends came to 22 bases. Authors' methods: Estimation of nucleated cell counts was performed using reference gene primer amplification. Assay used: immunoSEQ multiplex PCR; TCRdb lists only in-frame clones, some missing. V and J calls and clone size are as listed in that table; D and trimming were resolved from the DNA. This sample has 500,000 to 600,000 clones, with about 88% found just once. During active infection, Seattle patients enrolled and were then monitored through disease.

This rearrangement joins TRBV3-1 (or the pseudogene TRBV3-2) to TRBJ2-5; maybe TRBD2 (6 bases). The sequence was collected from a woman in her forties or fifties with COVID-19, enrolled during active disease. The source material was peripheral blood. The CDR3 DNA reads TGTGCCAGCAGCCGCCTGGGGTCCAATCTGGGGGGCCAGTACTTC. It encodes CASSRLGSNLGGQYF.